This TCR beta chain came from a study of a mutant IDH1 vaccine in newly diagnosed glioma (dated by TCRdb to the early 2020s). For context, the study as a whole: Vaccination began 4-6 weeks after radiotherapy alone, or alongside temozolomide cycles in the chemotherapy-containing groups. Of the roughly 31 treated patients, approximately 60% were male and approximately 38% were female, and the mean age was 40.4 years. Prior to enrollment, standard therapy consisting of radiotherapy alone, temozolomide alone, or radiochemotherapy with temozolomide had been administered to patients, with the combination being received by most patients. The week-35 safety follow-up took place at visit V12, and the week-47 end of study took place at visit V13. Peripheral blood was drawn at six visits: V03 (baseline), V05, V07, V10, V12 and V13. Longitudinal TCRB deep sequencing was performed for 20 to 30 treated patients wherever samples were available for exploratory analyses. The investigation overall reported the following: It was noted by the authors that analyses of patient blood samples could not be reproduced owing to sample limitations. PBMC samples for TCRB deep sequencing were selected based on availability. Across multiple MHC alleles, vaccine-induced immune responses were seen in around 93% of patients. No apparent relationship was observed between pseudoprogression and alterations in the top peripheral T cell clonotypes detected by TCRB sequencing.

The method behind the library was the immunoSEQ multiplex PCR assay. Rearranged TCR beta chain sequences were amplified using the hsTCRB Kit according to the manufacturer's protocol. Sequencing of TCRB libraries was carried out on an Illumina MiSeq. The study's own analysis went as follows. Demultiplexing, trimming and gene mapping were performed with the kit vendor's proprietary platform. Held by TCRdb, this immuneACCESS table contains in-frame sequences only and omits some clones. Under half of the omission traces to an unresolved V gene where checked; the cause of the rest is unknown. V and J calls plus clone size are reproduced from that table; the DNA served to infer D and trimming. The sample yields about 56,000 clones; roughly 80% were counted once. The biggest ten clones account for 5.3% of the sample. A remark on this clone: Its target antigen remains unknown. The sample holds no much larger clone one base away, and base qualities are not on file.

CDR1 and CDR2 (SQVTM, ANQGSEA) derive from the germline V gene. Including the terminal cysteine and phenylalanine, the CDR3 comprises 14 residues. The retained sequence is limited to the CDR3, 42 bases, with the frame set at the first base. A distance of 16 bases separates the germline ends of V and J, which lose 5 bases and 5 bases respectively. The time point label, read with the paper, signifies: week 47, end of study. Every vaccine dose consisted of 300 ug of a 20-mer mutant IDH1 peptide in Montanide, administered subcutaneously together with topical imiquimod. Patients were given eight vaccinations, in weeks 1, 3, 5, 7, 11, 15, 19 and 23, which matched visits V03 through V10. The donors had newly diagnosed IDH1-mutant astrocytomas of WHO grade 3 or 4 that showed loss of nuclear ATRX. The samples were drawn from NOA16, a multicentre, single-arm, open-label phase I trial in Germany that tested a mutant IDH1 peptide vaccine in humans for the first time. The DNeasy Blood and Tissue Kit was used to extract genomic DNA from EDTA blood for TCRB sequencing.

The source is a middle-aged man with glioma. This sample comprised PBMCs, obtained from a glioma patient whose treatment included an IDH1 peptide vaccine. The rearranged segments are TRBV29-1 and TRBJ2-1, with the D segment identity uncertain. The nucleotide sequence is TGCAGCGTTTGGAGCCCCGGCACCCACAATGAGCAGTTCTTC. Its translation reads: CSVWSPGTHNEQFF.